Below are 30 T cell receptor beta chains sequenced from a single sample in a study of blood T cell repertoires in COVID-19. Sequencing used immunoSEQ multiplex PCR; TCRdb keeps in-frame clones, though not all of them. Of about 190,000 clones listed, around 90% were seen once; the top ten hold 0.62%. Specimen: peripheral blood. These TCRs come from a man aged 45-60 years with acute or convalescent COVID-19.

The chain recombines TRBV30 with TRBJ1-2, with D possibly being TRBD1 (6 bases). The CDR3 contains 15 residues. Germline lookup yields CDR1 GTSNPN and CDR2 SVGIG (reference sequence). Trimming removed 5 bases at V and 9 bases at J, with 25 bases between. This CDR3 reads CAWRNSGGALPRYTF. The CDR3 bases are TGTGCCTGGCGAAACTCGGGGGGGGCACTCCCCCGCTACACCTTC. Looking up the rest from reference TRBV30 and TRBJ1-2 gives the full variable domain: SQTIHQWPATLVQPVGSPLSLECTVEGTSNPNLYWYRQAAGRGLQLLFYSVGIGQISSEVPQNLSASRPQDRQFILSSKKLLLSDSGFYLCAWRNSGGALPRYTFGSGTRLTVV.

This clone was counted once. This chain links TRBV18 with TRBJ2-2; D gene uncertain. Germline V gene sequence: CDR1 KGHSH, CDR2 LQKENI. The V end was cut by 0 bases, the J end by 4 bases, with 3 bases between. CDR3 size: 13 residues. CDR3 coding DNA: TGTGCCAGCTCACCACCTAGCACCGGGGAGCTGTTTTTT. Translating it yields CASSPPSTGELFF.

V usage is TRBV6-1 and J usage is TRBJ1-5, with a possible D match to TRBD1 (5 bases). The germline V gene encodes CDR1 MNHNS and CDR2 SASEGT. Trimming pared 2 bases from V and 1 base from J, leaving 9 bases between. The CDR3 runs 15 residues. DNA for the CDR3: TGTGCCAGCAGTGAATTCGGGGGGAGCAATCAGCCCCAGCATTTT. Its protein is CASSEFGGSNQPQHF.

This CDR3 is CASSRLGGLDYNEQFF. In nucleotides, the CDR3 is TGTGCCAGCAGCCGACTTGGAGGGCTCGACTACAATGAGCAGTTCTTC. V gene TRBV14 combines with J gene TRBJ2-1; TRBD2 might be the D (6 bases). Looked up from germline, CDR1 is SGHDN and CDR2 is FVKESK. The CDR3 is made up of 16 amino acids. Trimming removed 4 bases at V and 3 bases at J, with 16 bases between.

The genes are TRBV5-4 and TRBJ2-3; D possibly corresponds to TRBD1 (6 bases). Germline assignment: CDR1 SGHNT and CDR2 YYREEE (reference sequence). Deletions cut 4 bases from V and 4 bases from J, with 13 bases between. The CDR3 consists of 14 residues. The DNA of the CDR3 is TGTGCCAGCAGCCGACCAGGGGAATCAGATACGCAGTATTTT. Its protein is CASSRPGESDTQYF.

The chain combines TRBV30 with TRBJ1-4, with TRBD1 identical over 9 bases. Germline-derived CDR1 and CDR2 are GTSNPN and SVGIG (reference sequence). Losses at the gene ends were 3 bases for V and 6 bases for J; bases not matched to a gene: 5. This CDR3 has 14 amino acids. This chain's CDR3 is CAWRTGQGYEKLFF. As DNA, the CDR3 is TGTGCCTGGAGAACGGGACAGGGCTATGAAAAACTGTTTTTT. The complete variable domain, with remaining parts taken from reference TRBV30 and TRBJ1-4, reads SQTIHQWPATLVQPVGSPLSLECTVEGTSNPNLYWYRQAAGRGLQLLFYSVGIGQISSEVPQNLSASRPQDRQFILSSKKLLLSDSGFYLCAWRTGQGYEKLFFGSGTQLSVL.

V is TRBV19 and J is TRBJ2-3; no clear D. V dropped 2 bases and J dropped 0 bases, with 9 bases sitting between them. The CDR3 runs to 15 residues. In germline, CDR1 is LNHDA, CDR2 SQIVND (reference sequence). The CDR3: CASSILRTSTDTQYF. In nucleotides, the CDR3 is TGTGCCAGTAGTATATTGCGTACTAGCACAGATACGCAGTATTTT. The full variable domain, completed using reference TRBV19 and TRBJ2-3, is DGGITQSPKYLFRKEGQNVTLSCEQNLNHDAMYWYRQDPGQGLRLIYYSQIVNDFQKGDIAEGYSVSREKKESFPLTVTSAQKNPTAFYLCASSILRTSTDTQYFGPGTRLTVL.

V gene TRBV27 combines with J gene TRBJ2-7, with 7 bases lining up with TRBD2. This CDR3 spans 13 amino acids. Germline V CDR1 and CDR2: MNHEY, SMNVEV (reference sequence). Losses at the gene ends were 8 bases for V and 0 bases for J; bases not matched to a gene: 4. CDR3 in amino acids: CASVGGNSYEQYF. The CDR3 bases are TGTGCCAGCGTGGGGGGGAACTCCTACGAGCAGTACTTC.

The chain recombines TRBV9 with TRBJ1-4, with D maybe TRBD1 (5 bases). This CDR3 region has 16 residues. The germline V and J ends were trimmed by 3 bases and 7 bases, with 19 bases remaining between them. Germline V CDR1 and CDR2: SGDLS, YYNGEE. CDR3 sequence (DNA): TGTGCCAGCAGCGAAGGGGAAGGGACGGGGGGTGAAAAACTGTTTTTT. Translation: CASSEGEGTGGEKLFF.

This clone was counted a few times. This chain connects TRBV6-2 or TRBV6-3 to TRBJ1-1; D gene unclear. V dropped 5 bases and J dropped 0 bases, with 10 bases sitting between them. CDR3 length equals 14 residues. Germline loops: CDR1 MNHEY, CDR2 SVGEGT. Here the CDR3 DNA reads TGTGCCAGCAGTCTCCCGGGGATGAACACTGAAGCTTTCTTT. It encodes CASSLPGMNTEAFF.

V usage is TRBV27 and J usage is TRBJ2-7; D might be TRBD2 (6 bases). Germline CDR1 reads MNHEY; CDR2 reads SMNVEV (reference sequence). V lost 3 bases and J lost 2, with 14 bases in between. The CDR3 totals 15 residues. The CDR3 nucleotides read TGTGCCAGCAGTTTTTTGGGGGAGGCCCCCTACGAGCAGTACTTC. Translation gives CASSFLGEAPYEQYF.

The CDR3 spells CASSQEGGSNEQYF. Written as DNA, the CDR3 is TGTGCCAGCAGCCAAGAGGGCGGGAGTAACGAGCAGTACTTC. The rearrangement joins TRBV3-1 (or the pseudogene TRBV3-2) to TRBJ2-7; 7 bases line up with TRBD2. This CDR3 has 14 amino acids. V trimming: 0 bases; J trimming: 5 bases; junction bases outside the gene matches: 4. Germline values: CDR1 LGHDT, CDR2 YNNKEL (reference sequence).

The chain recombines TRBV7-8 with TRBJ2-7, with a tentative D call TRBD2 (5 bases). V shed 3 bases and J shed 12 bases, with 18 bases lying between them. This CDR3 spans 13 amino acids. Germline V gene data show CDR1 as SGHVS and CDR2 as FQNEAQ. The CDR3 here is CASSFKGRRRLYV. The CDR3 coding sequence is TGTGCCAGCAGCTTCAAAGGACGCCGGAGGTTGTACGTC.

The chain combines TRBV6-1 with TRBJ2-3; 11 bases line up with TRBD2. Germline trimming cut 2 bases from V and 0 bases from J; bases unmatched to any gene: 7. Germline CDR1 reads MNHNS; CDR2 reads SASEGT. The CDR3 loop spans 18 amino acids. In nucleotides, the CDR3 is TGTGCCAGCAGTGAAAGGACTAGCGGGCGATCTAGCACAGATACGCAGTATTTT. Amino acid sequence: CASSERTSGRSSTDTQYF.

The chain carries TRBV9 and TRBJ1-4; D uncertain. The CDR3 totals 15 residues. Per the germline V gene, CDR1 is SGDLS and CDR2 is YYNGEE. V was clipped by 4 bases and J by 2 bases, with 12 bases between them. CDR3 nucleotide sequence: TGTGCCAGCAGCCCTCGAGAGGTGACTAATGAAAAACTGTTTTTT. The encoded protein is CASSPREVTNEKLFF.

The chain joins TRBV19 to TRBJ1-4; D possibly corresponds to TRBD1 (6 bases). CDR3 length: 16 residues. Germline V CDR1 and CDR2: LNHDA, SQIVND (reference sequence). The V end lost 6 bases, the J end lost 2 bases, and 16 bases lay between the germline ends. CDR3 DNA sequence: TGTGCCAGTAGGGCAGGGGACTATGCGACTAATGAAAAACTGTTTTTT. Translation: CASRAGDYATNEKLFF.

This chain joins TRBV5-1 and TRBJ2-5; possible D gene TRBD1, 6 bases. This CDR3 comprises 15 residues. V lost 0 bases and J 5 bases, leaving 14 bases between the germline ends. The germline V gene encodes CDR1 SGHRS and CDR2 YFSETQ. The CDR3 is CASSLAPGTRETQYF. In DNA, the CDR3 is TGCGCCAGCAGCTTGGCCCCTGGGACACGGGAGACCCAGTACTTC.

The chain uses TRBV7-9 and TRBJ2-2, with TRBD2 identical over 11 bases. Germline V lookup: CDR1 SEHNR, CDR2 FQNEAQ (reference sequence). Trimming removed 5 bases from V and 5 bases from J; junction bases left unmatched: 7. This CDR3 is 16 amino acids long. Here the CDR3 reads CASSPLAGGPTGELFF. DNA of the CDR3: TGTGCCAGCAGCCCGTTAGCGGGAGGGCCTACCGGGGAGCTGTTTTTT.

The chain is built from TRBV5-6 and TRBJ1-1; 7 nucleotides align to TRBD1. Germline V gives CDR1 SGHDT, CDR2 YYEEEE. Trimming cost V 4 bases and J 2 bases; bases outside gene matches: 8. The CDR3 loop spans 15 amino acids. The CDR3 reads CASSIMTGSNTEAFF. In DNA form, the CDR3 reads TGTGCCAGCAGCATAATGACAGGGTCTAACACTGAAGCTTTCTTT.

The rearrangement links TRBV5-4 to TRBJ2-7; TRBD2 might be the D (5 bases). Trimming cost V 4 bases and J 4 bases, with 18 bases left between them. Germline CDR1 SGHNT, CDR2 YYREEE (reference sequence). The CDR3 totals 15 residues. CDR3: CASSPRFGERYEQYF. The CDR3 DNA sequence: TGTGCCAGCAGCCCCCGCTTCGGGGAGAGATACGAGCAGTACTTC.

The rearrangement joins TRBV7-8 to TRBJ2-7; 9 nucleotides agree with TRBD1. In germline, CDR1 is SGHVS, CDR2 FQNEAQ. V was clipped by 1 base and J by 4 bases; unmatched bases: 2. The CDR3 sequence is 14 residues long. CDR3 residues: CASSLGGQGYEQYF. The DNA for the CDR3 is TGTGCCAGCAGCTTAGGTGGACAGGGGTACGAGCAGTACTTC.

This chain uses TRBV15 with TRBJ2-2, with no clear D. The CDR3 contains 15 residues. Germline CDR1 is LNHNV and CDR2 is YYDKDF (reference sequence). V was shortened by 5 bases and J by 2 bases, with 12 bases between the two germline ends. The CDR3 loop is CATSVEVLNTGELFF. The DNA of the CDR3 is TGTGCCACCAGCGTCGAGGTGTTAAACACCGGGGAGCTGTTTTTT. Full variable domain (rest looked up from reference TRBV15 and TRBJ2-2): DAMVIQNPRYQVTQFGKPVTLSCSQTLNHNVMYWYQQKSSQAPKLLFHYYDKDFNNEADTPDNFQSRRPNTSFCFLDIRSPGLGDTAMYLCATSVEVLNTGELFFGEGSRLTVL.

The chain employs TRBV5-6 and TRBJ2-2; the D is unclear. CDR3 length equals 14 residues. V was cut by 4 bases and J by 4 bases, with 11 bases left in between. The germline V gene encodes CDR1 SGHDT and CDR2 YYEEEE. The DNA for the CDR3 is TGTGCCAGCAGCGTAAGACGGGTCACCGGGGAGCTGTTTTTT. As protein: CASSVRRVTGELFF.

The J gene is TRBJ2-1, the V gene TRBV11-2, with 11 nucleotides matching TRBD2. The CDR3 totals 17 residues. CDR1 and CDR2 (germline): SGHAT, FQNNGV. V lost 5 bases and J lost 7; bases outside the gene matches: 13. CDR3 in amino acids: CASSQNVGSGGANEQFF. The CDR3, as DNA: TGTGCCAGCAGCCAAAACGTTGGTAGCGGGGGGGCTAATGAGCAGTTCTTC.

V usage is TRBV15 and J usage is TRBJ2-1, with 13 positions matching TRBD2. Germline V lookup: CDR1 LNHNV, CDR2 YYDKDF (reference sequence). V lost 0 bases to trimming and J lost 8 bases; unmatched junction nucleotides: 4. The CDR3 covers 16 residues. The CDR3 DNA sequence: TGTGCCACCAGCAGAGATCCCGGACTAGCGGGGGATGAGCAGTTCTTC. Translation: CATSRDPGLAGDEQFF.

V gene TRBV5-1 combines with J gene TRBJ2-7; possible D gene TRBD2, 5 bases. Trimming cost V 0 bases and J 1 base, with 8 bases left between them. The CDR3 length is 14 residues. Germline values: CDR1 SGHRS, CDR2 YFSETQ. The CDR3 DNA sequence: TGCGCCAGCAGCTTGGCTCCGGGGTCCTACGAGCAGTACTTC. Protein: CASSLAPGSYEQYF.

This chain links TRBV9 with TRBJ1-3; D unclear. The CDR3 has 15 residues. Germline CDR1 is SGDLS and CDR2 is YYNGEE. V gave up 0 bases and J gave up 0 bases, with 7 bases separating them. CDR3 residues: CASSVDGDSGNTIYF. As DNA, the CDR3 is TGTGCCAGCAGCGTAGACGGAGACTCTGGAAACACCATATATTTT.

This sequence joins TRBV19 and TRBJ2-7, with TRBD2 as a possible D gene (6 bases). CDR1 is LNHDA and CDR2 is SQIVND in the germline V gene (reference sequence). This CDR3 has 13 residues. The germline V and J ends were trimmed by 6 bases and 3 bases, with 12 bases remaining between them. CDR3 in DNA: TGTGCCAGTAGCTTAAGACTAGGCTACGAGCAGTACTTC. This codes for CASSLRLGYEQYF.

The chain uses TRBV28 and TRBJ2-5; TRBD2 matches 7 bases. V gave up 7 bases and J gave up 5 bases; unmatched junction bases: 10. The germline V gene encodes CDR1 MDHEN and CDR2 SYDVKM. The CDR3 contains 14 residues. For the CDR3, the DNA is TGTGCCAGCATCCGAGCGGGGATCAGGGAGACCCAGTACTTC. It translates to CASIRAGIRETQYF.

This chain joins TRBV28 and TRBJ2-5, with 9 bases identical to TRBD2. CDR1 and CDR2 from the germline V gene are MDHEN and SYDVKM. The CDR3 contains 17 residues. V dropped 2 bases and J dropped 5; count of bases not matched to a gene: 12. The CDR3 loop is CASSLNRILAGIETQYF. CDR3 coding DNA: TGTGCCAGCAGTTTAAATAGGATCCTAGCGGGAATCGAGACCCAGTACTTC. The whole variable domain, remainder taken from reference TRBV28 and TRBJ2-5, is DVKVTQSSRYLVKRTGEKVFLECVQDMDHENMFWYRQDPGLGLRLIYFSYDVKMKEKGDIPEGYSVSREKKERFSLILESASTNQTSMYLCASSLNRILAGIETQYFGPGTRLLVL.